This is a list of T cell receptor beta chains from one sample in a study of T cell responses to AZD1222 COVID-19 vaccine. Produced via immunoSEQ multiplex PCR; TCRdb's table is partial and in-frame only. The sample records roughly 75,000 clones, about nine tenths being singletons. The sequenced sample was peripheral blood, obtained 28 days after the second AZD1222 dose. Every receptor here comes from an adult who received the AZD1222 COVID-19 vaccine. Each CDR3 is given with its conserved first and last residue. The order of the fields is CDR3 DNA, CDR3 protein, V gene, clone size, D gene, J gene. D genes are given only for firm matches. Some rows have no size entry. The others give once, few or many, or a class for an expanded clone.

CDR3 DNA: TGTGCCGCCGGTGGTACAGCCGATCAGCCCCAGCATTTT
CDR3 protein: CAAGGTADQPQHF
V gene: TRBV24-1
clone size: -
D gene: -
J gene: TRBJ1-5

CDR3 DNA: TGTGCCAGCAGCCAATGGACTTATTTGTCCGAGCAGTACTTC
CDR3 protein: CASSQWTYLSEQYF
V gene: TRBV14
clone size: -
D gene: -
J gene: TRBJ2-7

CDR3 DNA: TGTGCCAGCAGTGAACTCTGGGGAGGAAATCAGCCCCAGCATTTT
CDR3 protein: CASSELWGGNQPQHF
V gene: TRBV6-1
clone size: once
D gene: -
J gene: TRBJ1-5

CDR3 DNA: TGTGCCAGCAGTGCTCTTCCAGGGGGGAGCAATCAGCCCCAGCATTTT
CDR3 protein: CASSALPGGSNQPQHF
V gene: TRBV6-1
clone size: -
D gene: TRBD1
J gene: TRBJ1-5

CDR3 DNA: TGTGCCACCAGGCCGGTGAGCACAGATACGCAGTATTTT
CDR3 protein: CATRPVSTDTQYF
V gene: TRBV5-4
clone size: -
D gene: -
J gene: TRBJ2-3

CDR3 DNA: TGTGCCAGCAGCTTCACCGGGACAGGGGGCACAGATACGCAGTATTTT
CDR3 protein: CASSFTGTGGTDTQYF
V gene: TRBV5-6
clone size: once
D gene: TRBD1
J gene: TRBJ2-3

CDR3 DNA: TGTGCCAGCAGCTTGGCCGCCCCAGGGGGAGGAGCTTTCTTT
CDR3 protein: CASSLAAPGGGAFF
V gene: TRBV5-4
clone size: once
D gene: TRBD1
J gene: TRBJ1-1

CDR3 DNA: TGTGCCAGCAGCCAAGTGCCAAGCCGTCCCCTCCACTTT
CDR3 protein: CASSQVPSRPLHF
V gene: TRBV14
clone size: -
D gene: -
J gene: TRBJ1-6

CDR3 DNA: TGCGCCAGCAGCCAAGCGGCAGTTTTAGGCGCCAACGTCCTGACTTTC
CDR3 protein: CASSQAAVLGANVLTF
V gene: TRBV4-3
clone size: -
D gene: -
J gene: TRBJ2-6

CDR3 DNA: TGTGCCAGCTCACTTACAGGGGGCGCTTCCACTGAAGCTTTCTTT
CDR3 protein: CASSLTGGASTEAFF
V gene: TRBV18
clone size: -
D gene: TRBD1
J gene: TRBJ1-1

CDR3 DNA: TGTGCCAGCCGGCCGGCAGGGGAATACTATGGCTACACCTTC
CDR3 protein: CASRPAGEYYGYTF
V gene: TRBV6-5
clone size: -
D gene: -
J gene: TRBJ1-2

CDR3 DNA: TGTGCCAGCAGCCAAGATTACGGACAGATGAACACTGAAGCTTTCTTT
CDR3 protein: CASSQDYGQMNTEAFF
V gene: TRBV3-1/TRBV3-2
clone size: -
D gene: -
J gene: TRBJ1-1

CDR3 DNA: TGCAGCGCTCACCAGGGGAACACTGAAGCTTTCTTT
CDR3 protein: CSAHQGNTEAFF
V gene: TRBV29-1
clone size: -
D gene: -
J gene: TRBJ1-1

CDR3 DNA: TGTGCCAGTACGGGACAGACTTTTGCTTTCTTT
CDR3 protein: CASTGQTFAFF
V gene: TRBV19
clone size: -
D gene: TRBD1
J gene: TRBJ1-1

CDR3 DNA: TGTGCCAGCAGCGTAGAGAGCAGGGGGTACGAGCAGTACTTC
CDR3 protein: CASSVESRGYEQYF
V gene: TRBV9
clone size: -
D gene: TRBD1
J gene: TRBJ2-7

CDR3 DNA: TGTGCCAGCGTCCTGAATGTGGCCGGCGATCAGCCCCAGCATTTT
CDR3 protein: CASVLNVAGDQPQHF
V gene: TRBV28
clone size: once
D gene: -
J gene: TRBJ1-5

CDR3 DNA: TGCAGTGCGATATTGACCCCTCTAGCTTTCTTT
CDR3 protein: CSAILTPLAFF
V gene: TRBV20-1
clone size: once
D gene: -
J gene: TRBJ1-1

CDR3 DNA: TGCGCCAGCAGCTTGTCCATCAGAACTGAAGCTTTCTTT
CDR3 protein: CASSLSIRTEAFF
V gene: TRBV5-1
clone size: -
D gene: -
J gene: TRBJ1-1

CDR3 DNA: TGCGCCAGCAGCTCCGGGACAGGGAGGGATGAGCAGTTCTTC
CDR3 protein: CASSSGTGRDEQFF
V gene: TRBV5-1
clone size: -
D gene: TRBD1
J gene: TRBJ2-1

CDR3 DNA: TGTGCCAGCAGTTACGAAGGGGACACTGAAGCTTTCTTT
CDR3 protein: CASSYEGDTEAFF
V gene: TRBV6-5
clone size: -
D gene: -
J gene: TRBJ1-1

CDR3 DNA: TGCAGCGTTGTTTGGGGGTTTAAGTCCTACGAGCAGTACTTC
CDR3 protein: CSVVWGFKSYEQYF
V gene: TRBV29-1
clone size: -
D gene: -
J gene: TRBJ2-7

CDR3 DNA: TGTGCCAGCAGGGGCAGGGTGAACACTGAAGCTTTCTTT
CDR3 protein: CASRGRVNTEAFF
V gene: TRBV2
clone size: -
D gene: -
J gene: TRBJ1-1